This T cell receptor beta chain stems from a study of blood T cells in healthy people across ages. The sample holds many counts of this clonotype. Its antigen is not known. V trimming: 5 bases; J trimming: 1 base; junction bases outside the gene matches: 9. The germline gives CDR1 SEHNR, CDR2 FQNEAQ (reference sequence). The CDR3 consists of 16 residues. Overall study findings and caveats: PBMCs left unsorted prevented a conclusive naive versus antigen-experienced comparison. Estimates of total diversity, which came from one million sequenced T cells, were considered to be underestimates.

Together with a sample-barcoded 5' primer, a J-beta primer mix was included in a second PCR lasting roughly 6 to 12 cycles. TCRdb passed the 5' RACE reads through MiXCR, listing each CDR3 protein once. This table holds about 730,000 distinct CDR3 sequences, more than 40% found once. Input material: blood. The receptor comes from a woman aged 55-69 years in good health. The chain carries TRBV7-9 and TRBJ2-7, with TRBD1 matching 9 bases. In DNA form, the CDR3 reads TGTGCCAGCAGCCCCGGTGGGGGACAGGGATCCTACGAGCAGTACTTC. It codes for CASSPGGGQGSYEQYF.